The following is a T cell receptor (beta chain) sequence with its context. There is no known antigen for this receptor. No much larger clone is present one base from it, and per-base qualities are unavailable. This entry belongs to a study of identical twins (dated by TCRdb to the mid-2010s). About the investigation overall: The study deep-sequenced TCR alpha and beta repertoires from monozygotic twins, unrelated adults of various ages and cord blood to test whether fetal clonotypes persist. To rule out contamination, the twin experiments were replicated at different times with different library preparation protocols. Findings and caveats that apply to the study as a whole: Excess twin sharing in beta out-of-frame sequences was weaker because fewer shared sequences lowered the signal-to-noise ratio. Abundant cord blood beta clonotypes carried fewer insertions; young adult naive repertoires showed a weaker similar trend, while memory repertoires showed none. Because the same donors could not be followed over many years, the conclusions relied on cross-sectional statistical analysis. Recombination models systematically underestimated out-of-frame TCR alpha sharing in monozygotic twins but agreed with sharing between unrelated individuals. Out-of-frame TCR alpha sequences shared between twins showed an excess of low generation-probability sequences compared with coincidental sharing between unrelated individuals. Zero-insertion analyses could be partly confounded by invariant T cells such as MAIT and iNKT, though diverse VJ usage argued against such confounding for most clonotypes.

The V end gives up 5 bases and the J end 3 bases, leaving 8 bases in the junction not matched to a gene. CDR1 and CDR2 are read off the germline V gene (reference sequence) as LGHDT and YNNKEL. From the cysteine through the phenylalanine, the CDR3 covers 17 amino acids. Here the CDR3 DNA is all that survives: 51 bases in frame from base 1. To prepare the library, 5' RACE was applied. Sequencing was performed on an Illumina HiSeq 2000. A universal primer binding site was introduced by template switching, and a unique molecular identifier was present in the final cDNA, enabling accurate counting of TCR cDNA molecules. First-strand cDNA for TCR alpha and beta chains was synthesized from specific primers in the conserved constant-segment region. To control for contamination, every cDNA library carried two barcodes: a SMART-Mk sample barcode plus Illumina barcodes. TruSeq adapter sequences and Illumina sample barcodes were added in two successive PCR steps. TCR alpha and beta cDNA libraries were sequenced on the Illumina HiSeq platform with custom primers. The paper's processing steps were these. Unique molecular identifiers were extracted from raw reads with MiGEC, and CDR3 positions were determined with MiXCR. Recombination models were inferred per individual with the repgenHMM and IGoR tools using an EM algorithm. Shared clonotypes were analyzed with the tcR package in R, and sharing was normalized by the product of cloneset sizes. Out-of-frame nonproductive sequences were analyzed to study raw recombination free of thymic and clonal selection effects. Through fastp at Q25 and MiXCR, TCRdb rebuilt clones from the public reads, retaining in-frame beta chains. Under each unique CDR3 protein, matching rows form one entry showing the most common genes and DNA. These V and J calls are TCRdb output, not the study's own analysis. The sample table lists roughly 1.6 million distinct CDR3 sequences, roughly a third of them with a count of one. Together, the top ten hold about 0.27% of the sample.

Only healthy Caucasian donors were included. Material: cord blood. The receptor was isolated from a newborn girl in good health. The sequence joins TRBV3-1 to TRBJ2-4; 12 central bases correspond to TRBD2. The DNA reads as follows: TGTGCCAGCAGCACCTCTAGCGGGAGGGCAGGCAAAAACATTCAGTACTTC. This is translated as CASSTSSGRAGKNIQYF.